These 26 T cell receptor beta chains originate from one sample sequenced in a study of T-cell reconstitution after alpha-beta-depleted transplantation in children. The authors prepared the TCRbeta library with unique molecular identifiers. TCRdb used MiXCR to reprocess the PCR reads, holding one entry per CDR3 protein. This sample has 600,000 to 800,000 distinct CDR3 sequences; around 13% occur once, and the top ten carry 0.79%. Here the sequenced sample was PBMCs, taken before TCRalphabeta/CD19-depleted stem cell transplant. The receptor set was obtained from a girl aged 2 to 9 with congenital amegakaryocytic thrombocytopenia, due to receive a stem cell transplant.

This sequence joins TRBV12-3 or TRBV12-4 and TRBJ2-5; TRBD2 agrees at 10 bases. The CDR3 contains 18 residues. V trimming: 3 bases; J trimming: 3 bases; junction bases outside the gene matches: 13. The DNA of the CDR3 is TGTGCCAGCAGTTTTGTACGGACCACCGGGACTAGCGAAGAGACCCAGTACTTC. Translating gives CASSFVRTTGTSEETQYF.

This clonotype has a count of ten or more. V usage is TRBV6-6 and J usage is TRBJ2-1; D not resolved. CDR3 length: 11 residues. CDR1 and CDR2 (germline): MNHNY, SVGAGI (reference sequence). V was trimmed by 5 bases and J by 8 bases, leaving 7 bases between them. The CDR3 DNA reads TGTGCCAGCAGTCGCGACGATGAGCAGTTCTTC. The encoded protein is CASSRDDEQFF.

In nucleotides, the CDR3 is TGCAGCTTGGGATATCAAGAGACCCAGTACTTC. Encoded protein: CSLGYQETQYF. This chain links TRBV20-1 with TRBJ2-5; unclear D gene. The CDR3 totals 11 residues. Germline CDR1 is DFQATT and CDR2 is SNEGSKA (reference sequence).

This chain connects TRBV25-1 to TRBJ2-7; TRBD2 is a possible D gene (5 bases). CDR1 MGHDK and CDR2 SYGVNS come from the germline V gene. The CDR3 extends over 15 amino acids. The V and J ends lost 2 bases and 2 bases respectively, with 13 bases between them. The CDR3 bases are TGTGCCAGCAGTGAACGCGGGCCCTACCCCTACGAGCAGTACTTC. Protein: CASSERGPYPYEQYF.

This clonotype was counted many times. The V and J genes are TRBV3-1 and TRBJ2-7; 7 positions match TRBD2. This CDR3 has 15 amino acids. Trimming at V came to 1 base and at J to 3 bases, leaving 6 bases not matched to a gene. Germline V gene lookup returns CDR1 LGHDT and CDR2 YNNKEL (reference sequence). CDR3 region: CASSQGAGVSYEQYF. The CDR3, as DNA: TGTGCCAGCAGCCAAGGTGCGGGGGTGAGCTACGAGCAGTACTTC.

This clonotype was counted a few times. The chain uses TRBV20-1 and TRBJ1-1, with a weak D call TRBD1 (6 bases). Trimming shortened V by 1 base and J by 1 base, and 19 bases separated the two germline ends. Germline CDR1 is DFQATT and CDR2 is SNEGSKA (reference sequence). The CDR3 is made up of 17 amino acids. The CDR3 here is CSARVPSQGPKNTEAFF. CDR3 coding DNA: TGCAGTGCTAGAGTTCCCTCCCAGGGGCCAAAGAACACTGAAGCTTTCTTT.

This clonotype has a count of ten or more. The chain has TRBV14 and TRBJ2-1; 7 nucleotides match TRBD1. Germline loops: CDR1 SGHDN, CDR2 FVKESK. The length of the CDR3 is 14 residues. With 6 bases clipped from V and 3 bases from J, the junction kept 5 bases outside the gene matches. The CDR3 protein is CASSEQGFYNEQFF. The DNA of the CDR3 is TGTGCCAGCAGTGAACAGGGGTTCTACAATGAGCAGTTCTTC.

The sample holds many counts of this clonotype. The chain employs TRBV20-1 and TRBJ2-7, with D possibly being TRBD2 (5 bases). Germline V gene data show CDR1 as DFQATT and CDR2 as SNEGSKA (reference sequence). The CDR3 spans 15 residues. V was shortened by 6 bases and J by 4 bases, with 22 bases between the two germline ends. CDR3 region: CSAPRSAGGGYEQYF. The DNA of the CDR3 is TGCAGTGCCCCAAGGTCTGCTGGCGGAGGATACGAGCAGTACTTC.

The V call is TRBV20-1, the J call TRBJ1-1, with D unclear. V lost 4 bases, J lost 1 base, and 10 bases lay in between. Germline V CDR1 and CDR2: DFQATT, SNEGSKA (reference sequence). The CDR3 covers 13 residues. CDR3 sequence: CSATYDGNTEAFF. In DNA form, the CDR3 reads TGCAGTGCTACTTATGACGGGAACACTGAAGCTTTCTTT.

J is TRBJ2-7 and V is TRBV20-1; 13 bases fit TRBD2. The V gene's germline CDR1 is DFQATT and CDR2 SNEGSKA (reference sequence). CDR3 size: 17 residues. V lost 2 bases to trimming and J lost 1 base; unmatched junction nucleotides: 8. This CDR3 is CSARSGLAGLLSYEQYF. The CDR3 coding sequence is TGCAGTGCTAGATCGGGACTAGCGGGACTTTTATCCTACGAGCAGTACTTC.

The V call is TRBV20-1, the J call TRBJ2-1; D is unresolved. Looked up from germline, CDR1 is DFQATT and CDR2 is SNEGSKA (reference sequence). The length of the CDR3 is 13 residues. V gave up 3 bases and J gave up 3 bases, with 9 bases separating them. This chain's CDR3 is CSASIGIYNEQFF. The DNA for the CDR3 is TGCAGTGCTAGTATTGGTATCTACAATGAGCAGTTCTTC.

The V and J genes are TRBV27 and TRBJ2-7; perhaps TRBD1 as D (6 bases). CDR1 MNHEY and CDR2 SMNVEV come from the germline V gene (reference sequence). The CDR3 is 13 amino acids. Trimming took off 5 bases at V and 9 bases at J, with 17 bases between the two ends. The CDR3 loop reads CASSIASGVGQYF. CDR3 bases: TGTGCCAGCAGTATCGCTTCAGGGGTTGGGCAGTACTTC.

This clonotype was counted at least ten times. The rearrangement uses TRBV7-9 and TRBJ1-6; D is possibly TRBD1 (5 bases). The CDR3 is 15 residues long. Germline CDR1 is SEHNR and CDR2 is FQNEAQ (reference sequence). Trimming took 6 bases from V and 5 from J, leaving 14 bases between them. The DNA of the CDR3 is TGTGCCAGCAGACGAATTCAAGGGGATAATTCACCCCTCCACTTT. It codes for CASRRIQGDNSPLHF.

As regards this clonotype: A clone one base away is much larger, so this may be a read error. This sequence joins TRBV5-6 and TRBJ1-4; D is uncertain. The CDR3 consists of 14 residues. The germline CDR1 and CDR2 sequences are SGHDT and YYEEEE. CDR3 amino acids: CASSLIRTREKLSF. The CDR3 nucleotides are TGTGCCAGCAGCTTAATCCGGACGCGTGAAAAACTGTCTTTT.

This clonotype was detected ten times or more. This CDR3 reads CSAVRGSYNEQFF. CDR3 nucleotide sequence: TGCAGTGCTGTCAGGGGCAGCTACAATGAGCAGTTCTTC. V usage is TRBV20-1 and J usage is TRBJ2-1; tentatively, D is TRBD1 (6 bases). The V and J ends lost 5 bases and 3 bases respectively, with 11 bases between them. The CDR3 is 13 residues long. CDR1 and CDR2 (germline): DFQATT, SNEGSKA (reference sequence).

The rearrangement links TRBV20-1 to TRBJ2-1; D unresolved. The CDR3 is 14 amino acids. Trimming cost V 6 bases and J 2 bases, with 14 bases left between them. The germline gives CDR1 DFQATT, CDR2 SNEGSKA (reference sequence). Here the CDR3 DNA reads TGCAGTGCCTCTGATCGACCGCCCTACAATGAGCAGTTCTTC. Its translation: CSASDRPPYNEQFF.

This clonotype was counted ten times or more. The chain employs TRBV7-2 and TRBJ2-2; D remains ambiguous. There are 11 residues in the CDR3. Deletions cut 5 bases from V and 6 bases from J, with 4 bases between. From germline, CDR1 is SGHTA and CDR2 FQGNSA. This CDR3 reads CASSNPGELFF. In DNA form, the CDR3 reads TGTGCCAGCAGCAACCCCGGGGAGCTGTTTTTT.

This clonotype turned up a few times. The CDR3 coding sequence is TGTGCCAGCAGCCCCTCCCAGGGAGATACGCAGTATTTT. Amino acids: CASSPSQGDTQYF. This rearrangement joins TRBV7-8 to TRBJ2-3; weak D call: TRBD1 (5 bases). Per the germline V gene, CDR1 is SGHVS and CDR2 is FQNEAQ. V was pared by 5 bases and J by 5 bases, with 11 bases between. The CDR3 length is 13 residues.

The table lists this clonotype with many counts. The rearrangement uses TRBV20-1 and TRBJ2-4, with D unresolved. This CDR3 contains 16 residues. With 3 bases removed from V and 0 bases from J, the gap between germline ends came to 15 bases. Germline V gene data show CDR1 as DFQATT and CDR2 as SNEGSKA (reference sequence). DNA for the CDR3: TGCAGTGCTAGGCCCACAGTTGCTCTAGCCAAAAACATTCAGTACTTC. It translates to CSARPTVALAKNIQYF.

This clonotype was recorded a few times. J is TRBJ2-1 and V is TRBV27; 10 bases match TRBD2. The trim removed 3 bases at V and 6 bases at J, leaving 11 bases unmatched. In germline, CDR1 is MNHEY, CDR2 SMNVEV (reference sequence). This CDR3 is 17 amino acids long. CDR3 residues: CASSFYGLAALFNEQFF. The CDR3 DNA reads TGTGCCAGCAGTTTTTACGGACTAGCGGCATTATTCAATGAGCAGTTCTTC.

This clonotype was seen more than once but under ten times. This rearrangement joins TRBV7-3 to TRBJ2-2, with 7 bases aligning to TRBD1. The CDR3 spans 19 residues. The junction had 16 bases not matched to a gene; V was cut back by 1 base and J by 5 bases. Germline CDR1 SGHTA, CDR2 FQGTGA. DNA for the CDR3: TGTGCCAGCAGCTTAAACCCCCCCGAACTGACAGGGATTACCGGGGAGCTGTTTTTT. Its translation is CASSLNPPELTGITGELFF.

This clonotype was counted many times. The chain joins TRBV6-1 to TRBJ1-1; no reliable D call. The germline V gene has CDR1 MNHNS and CDR2 SASEGT. CDR3 length: 13 residues. Trimming stripped 6 bases from V and 3 bases from J, with 11 bases between. Written as DNA, the CDR3 is TGTGCCAGCAGCCCGCCGTCGGACACTGAAGCTTTCTTT. Its protein product is CASSPPSDTEAFF.

The table lists this clonotype with a few counts. This chain joins TRBV19 and TRBJ2-1; 11 bases are a match to TRBD2. Germline V gives CDR1 LNHDA, CDR2 SQIVND (reference sequence). The J segment lost 3 bases and the V segment lost 2 bases, leaving 9 bases of the junction unmatched. There are 18 residues in the CDR3. CDR3 coding DNA: TGTGCCAGTAGTATACGAGTACCCGGGACTAGCGGCTACAATGAGCAGTTCTTC. It specifies CASSIRVPGTSGYNEQFF.

This clonotype was counted only a few times. The chain joins TRBV4-1 to TRBJ2-5, with D perhaps matching TRBD1 (5 bases). Per the germline V gene, CDR1 is MGHRA and CDR2 is YSYEKL. This CDR3 is 15 amino acids long. The V end lost 0 bases, the J end lost 2 bases, and 10 bases lay between the germline ends. In DNA, the CDR3 is TGCGCCAGCAGCCAAGATGGGTCAGGGCAAGAGACCCAGTACTTC. This codes for CASSQDGSGQETQYF.

This clonotype was recorded at least ten times. The gene calls are TRBV29-1 and TRBJ2-3, with D unclear. Between the trimmed V and J ends, which lost 1 base and 2 bases, there was a span of 13 bases. Germline CDR1 SQVTM, CDR2 ANQGSEA. This CDR3 is built from 15 residues. The CDR3 nucleotides are TGCAGCGTTGAAGGAAACTATCGGGTCACAGATACGCAGTATTTT. Translating it yields CSVEGNYRVTDTQYF.

The chain links TRBV28 to TRBJ2-3; maybe TRBD1 (6 bases). V was cut by 5 bases and J by 4 bases, with 19 bases left in between. CDR3 size: 16 residues. Germline CDR1 and CDR2: MDHEN and SYDVKM. In nucleotides, the CDR3 is TGTGCCAGCAGTCACCTCCGGGACATCTGGGCAGATACGCAGTATTTT. Translation gives CASSHLRDIWADTQYF.